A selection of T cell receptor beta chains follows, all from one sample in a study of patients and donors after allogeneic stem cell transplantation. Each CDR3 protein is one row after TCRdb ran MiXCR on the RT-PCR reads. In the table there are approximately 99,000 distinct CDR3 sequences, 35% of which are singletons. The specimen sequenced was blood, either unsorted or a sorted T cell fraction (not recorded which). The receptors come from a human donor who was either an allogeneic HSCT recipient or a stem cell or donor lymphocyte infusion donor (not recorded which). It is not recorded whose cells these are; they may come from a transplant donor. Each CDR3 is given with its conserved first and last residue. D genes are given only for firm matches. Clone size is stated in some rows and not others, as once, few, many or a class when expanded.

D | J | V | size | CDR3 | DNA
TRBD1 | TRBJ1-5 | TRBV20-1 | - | CSAFQGAGQPQHF | TGCAGTGCTTTCCAGGGGGCGGGACAGCCCCAGCATTTT
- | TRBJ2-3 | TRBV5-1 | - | CASSPFLGEDTDTQYF | TGCGCCAGCAGCCCGTTCCTCGGAGAGGACACAGATACGCAGTATTTT
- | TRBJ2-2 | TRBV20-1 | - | CSATVSGNTGELFF | TGCAGTGCAACTGTCTCGGGGAACACCGGGGAGCTGTTTTTT
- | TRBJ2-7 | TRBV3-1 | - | CASSQERGRQQYF | TGTGCCAGCAGCCAAGAGAGGGGTCGGCAGCAGTACTTC
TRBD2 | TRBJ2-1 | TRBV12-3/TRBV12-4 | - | CASSKPGTTSYNEQFF | TGTGCCAGCTCTAAGCCCGGGACTACGTCCTACAATGAGCAGTTCTTC
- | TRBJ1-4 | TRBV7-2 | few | CASSPYTATNEKLFF | TGTGCCAGCAGCCCCTACACTGCAACTAATGAAAAACTGTTTTTT
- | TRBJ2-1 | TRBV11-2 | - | CASSFTNRVRDEQFF | TGTGCCAGCAGCTTCACGAACAGGGTAAGAGATGAGCAGTTCTTC
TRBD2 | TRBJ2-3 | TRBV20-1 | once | CSARAYGTTRSTDTQYF | TGCAGTGCTAGAGCATACGGGACTACTCGTAGCACAGATACGCAGTATTTT
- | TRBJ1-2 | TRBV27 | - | CASSPRLGVGYTF | TGTGCCAGCAGCCCCCGGTTGGGAGTCGGCTACACCTTC
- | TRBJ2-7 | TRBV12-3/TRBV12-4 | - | CASSRRLEEPNEQYF | TGTGCCAGCAGTCGACGACTAGAAGAACCCAACGAGCAGTACTTC
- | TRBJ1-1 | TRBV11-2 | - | CASSLVRGSFGAFF | TGTGCCAGCAGCTTAGTCAGGGGCTCCTTTGGCGCTTTCTTT
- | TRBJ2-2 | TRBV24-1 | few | CATSESRERNTGELFF | TGTGCCACCAGTGAAAGTAGAGAGAGGAACACCGGGGAGCTGTTTTTT
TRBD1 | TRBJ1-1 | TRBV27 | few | CASSLSGTGFTEAFF | TGTGCCAGCAGTTTATCTGGGACAGGGTTCACTGAAGCTTTCTTT
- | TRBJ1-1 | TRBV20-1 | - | CSARDVRGRNTEAFF | TGCAGTGCTAGAGATGTCCGGGGGCGGAACACTGAAGCTTTCTTT
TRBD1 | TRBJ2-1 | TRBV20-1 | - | CSAPNTPTGRQFF | TGCAGTGCCCCAAATACCCCGACAGGGAGGCAGTTCTTC
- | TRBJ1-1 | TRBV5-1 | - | CASSQPTGFMNTEAFF | TGCGCCAGCAGCCAGCCGACAGGATTCATGAACACTGAAGCTTTCTTT
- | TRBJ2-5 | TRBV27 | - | CASRKAVQETQYF | TGTGCCAGCAGGAAGGCTGTACAAGAGACCCAGTACTTC
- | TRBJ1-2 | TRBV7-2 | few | CASSLTTDYGYTF | TGTGCCAGCAGCTTAACAACAGACTATGGCTACACCTTC
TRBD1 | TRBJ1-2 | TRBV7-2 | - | CASSSGTGAYGYTF | TGTGCCAGCAGCTCCGGGACAGGGGCGTATGGCTACACCTTC
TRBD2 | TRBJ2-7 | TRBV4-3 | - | CASSQGLGGSSYEQYF | TGCGCCAGCAGCCAAGGTCTAGGCGGGAGCTCCTACGAGCAGTACTTC
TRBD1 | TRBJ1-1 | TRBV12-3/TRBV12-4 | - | CASSRGQGINTEAFF | TGTGCCAGCAGCCGAGGACAGGGGATTAACACTGAAGCTTTCTTT
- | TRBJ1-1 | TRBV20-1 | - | CSARIGGGDTEAFF | TGCAGTGCTAGAATTGGTGGGGGGGACACTGAAGCTTTCTTT
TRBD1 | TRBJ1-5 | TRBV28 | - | CASSRSQGVGQPQHF | TGTGCCAGCAGCCGTAGCCAGGGGGTAGGGCAGCCCCAGCATTTT
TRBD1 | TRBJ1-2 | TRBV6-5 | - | CASSYSPTGREGYTF | TGTGCCAGCAGTTACTCCCCGACAGGGCGAGAGGGCTACACCTTC
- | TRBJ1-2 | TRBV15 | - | CATSRDIRRGYGYTF | TGTGCCACCAGCAGAGATATAAGGCGCGGCTATGGCTACACCTTC
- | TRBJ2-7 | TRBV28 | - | CASSSRTYLLKF | TGTGCCAGCAGTTCCAGGACATACTTGCTCAAGTTC
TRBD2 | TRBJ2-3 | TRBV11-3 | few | CASSLSGTVTDTQYF | TGTGCCAGCAGCCTCAGCGGGACGGTTACAGATACGCAGTATTTT
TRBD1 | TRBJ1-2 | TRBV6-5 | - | CASSSDRGRHGYTF | TGTGCCAGCAGTTCTGACAGGGGCAGGCATGGCTACACCTTC
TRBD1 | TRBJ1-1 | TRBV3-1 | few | CASSHIKSTGTPEAFF | TGTGCCAGCAGCCACATAAAATCGACAGGGACCCCAGAAGCTTTCTTT